Listed here are 5 T cell receptor beta chains from one sample, sequenced in a study of identifying expanded T cells in peripheral blood. Libraries were prepared by immunoSEQ multiplex PCR; TCRdb keeps only in-frame clonotypes and omits some of them. Of about 85,000 clones listed, approximately 91% are singletons. The sequenced sample was blood. These receptors all stem from a person aged 18 to 70 in good health.

The chain recombines TRBV6-5 with TRBJ2-7; possible D gene TRBD2, 5 bases. Germline loops: CDR1 MNHEY, CDR2 SVGAGI. V was trimmed by 0 bases and J by 2 bases, leaving 11 bases between them. The CDR3 has 15 residues. The CDR3 spells CASSYSPGSPYEQYF. The CDR3 DNA reads TGTGCCAGCAGTTACTCACCGGGATCCCCCTACGAGCAGTACTTC.

The rearrangement uses TRBV6-5 and TRBJ2-4; D is ambiguous. Trimming shortened V by 2 bases and J by 8 bases, and 19 bases separated the two germline ends. The CDR3 sequence is 16 residues long. Germline assignment: CDR1 MNHEY and CDR2 SVGAGI. The CDR3 DNA follows: TGTGCCAGCAGTTACACCCCGGGCCCCGGCGCGGACATTCAGTACTTC. The encoded protein is CASSYTPGPGADIQYF.

The genes are TRBV21-1 and TRBJ1-3. TRBV21-1 is assigned pseudogene status. The CDR3 runs to 15 residues. CDR3 protein: CASSKIKSSGNTIYF. CDR3 coding DNA: TGTGCCAGCAGCAAGATTAAAAGCTCTGGAAACACCATATATTTT.

This chain links TRBV25-1 with TRBJ2-5; 9 bases are shared with TRBD1. The J call may be incorrect, as the DNA end agrees better with TRBJ2-7. The CDR3 extends over 16 amino acids. The germline V gene encodes CDR1 MGHDK and CDR2 SYGVNS. CDR3 amino acids: CASSELGQGESYEQYF. The CDR3 DNA is TGTGCCAGCAGTGAACTGGGACAGGGAGAATCCTACGAGCAGTACTTC.

The chain is built from TRBV5-5 and TRBJ1-2; D not resolved. The CDR3 contains 13 residues. Trimming took 2 bases from V and 1 from J, leaving 6 bases between them. Germline CDR1 is SGHKS and CDR2 is YYEKEE (reference sequence). The CDR3 DNA follows: TGTGCCAGCAGCTTTGGTCGTAACTATGGCTACACCTTC. It specifies CASSFGRNYGYTF.